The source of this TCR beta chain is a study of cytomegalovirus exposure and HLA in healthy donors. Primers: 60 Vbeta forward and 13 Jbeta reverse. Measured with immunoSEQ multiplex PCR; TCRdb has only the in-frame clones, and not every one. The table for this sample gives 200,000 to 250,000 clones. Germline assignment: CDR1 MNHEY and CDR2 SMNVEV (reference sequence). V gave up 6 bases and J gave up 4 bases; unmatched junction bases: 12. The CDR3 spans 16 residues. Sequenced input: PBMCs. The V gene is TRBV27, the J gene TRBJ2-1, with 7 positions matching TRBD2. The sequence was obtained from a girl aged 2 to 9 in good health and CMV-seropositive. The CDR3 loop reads CASSHTVGGTYNEQFF. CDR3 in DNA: TGTGCCAGCAGCCATACAGTGGGGGGGACTTACAATGAGCAGTTCTTC.